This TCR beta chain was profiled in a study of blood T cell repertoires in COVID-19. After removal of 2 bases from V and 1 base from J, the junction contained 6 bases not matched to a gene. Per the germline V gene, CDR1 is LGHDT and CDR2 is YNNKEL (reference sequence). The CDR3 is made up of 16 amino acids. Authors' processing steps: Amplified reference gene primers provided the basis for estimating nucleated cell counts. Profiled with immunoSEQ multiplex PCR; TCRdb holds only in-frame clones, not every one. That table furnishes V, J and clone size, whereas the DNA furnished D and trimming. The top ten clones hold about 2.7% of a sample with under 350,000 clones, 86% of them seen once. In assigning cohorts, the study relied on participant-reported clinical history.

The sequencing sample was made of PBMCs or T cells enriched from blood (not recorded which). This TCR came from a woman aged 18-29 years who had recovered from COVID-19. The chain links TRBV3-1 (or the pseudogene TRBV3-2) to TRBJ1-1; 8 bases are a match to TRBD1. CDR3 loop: CASSQPPQGGNTEAFF. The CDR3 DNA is TGTGCCAGCAGCCAACCGCCACAGGGGGGGAACACTGAAGCTTTCTTT.